This T cell receptor (beta chain) was retrieved from a study of cytotoxic CD8 clonotypes in ibrutinib-treated CLL. The CDR3 runs 15 residues. Trimming took 1 base from V and 9 from J, leaving 19 bases between them. From germline, CDR1 is SGHTA and CDR2 FQGNSA. Measured with immunoSEQ multiplex PCR; TCRdb has only the in-frame clones, and not every one. The data hold 150,000 or so clones, with roughly 88% observed a single time. The source material was PBMCs, sampled after 24 months of ibrutinib treatment. The chain carries TRBV7-2 and TRBJ2-7, with D possibly TRBD2 on 6 matching bases. This TCR came from a human donor with chronic lymphocytic leukemia. The CDR3 nucleotides read TGTGCCAGCAGCTTAGAGGCCCTTGGCGGGGACCGGCAGTACTTC. Amino acids: CASSLEALGGDRQYF.